The 21 T cell receptor beta chains below were found in one sample sequenced in a study of T cell repertoires in cytomegalovirus infection. No antigen has been identified for these receptors. One entry per CDR3 protein, called by TCRdb with MiXCR from the reads. In the table there are over 100,000 distinct CDR3 sequences, about 9.4% of which are singletons. Sequenced sample: PBMCs, sequenced either directly or after in vitro stimulation (not recorded which). The receptor set was obtained from a human donor in good health (CMV status not recorded). Some clones in this sample may be carry-over from other donors' samples.

The chain employs TRBV19 and TRBJ2-1, with 10 bases that match TRBD2. Germline CDR1 and CDR2: LNHDA and SQIVND (reference sequence). V lost 5 bases and J lost 7; bases outside the gene matches: 2. The CDR3 runs to 13 residues. The CDR3 DNA sequence: TGTGCCAGTAGTTGGACTAGCGGAAATGAGCAGTTCTTC. As protein: CASSWTSGNEQFF. Drawing the rest from reference TRBV19 and TRBJ2-1, the complete variable domain is DGGITQSPKYLFRKEGQNVTLSCEQNLNHDAMYWYRQDPGQGLRLIYYSQIVNDFQKGDIAEGYSVSREKKESFPLTVTSAQKNPTAFYLCASSWTSGNEQFFGPGTRLTVL.

This clonotype occurred many times. The chain employs TRBV11-3 and TRBJ1-1; D may be TRBD1 (5 bases). Trimming took off 5 bases at V and 8 bases at J, with 21 bases between the two ends. This CDR3 is 15 amino acids long. Germline CDR1 is SGHNT and CDR2 is YENEEA. CDR3 sequence: CASSPPRGRKGEAFF. The DNA for the CDR3 is TGTGCCAGCAGCCCCCCCCGGGGACGTAAAGGGGAAGCTTTCTTT.

This clonotype showed up just a few times. This chain connects TRBV5-1 to TRBJ2-2; 8 bases line up with TRBD1. The CDR3 has 14 residues. Germline trimming cut 1 base from V and 6 bases from J; bases unmatched to any gene: 2. The germline V gene encodes CDR1 SGHRS and CDR2 YFSETQ. CDR3 bases: TGCGCCAGCAGCTTGACGACAGGGGCCGGGGAGCTGTTTTTT. Translating it yields CASSLTTGAGELFF.

This clonotype occurred many times. This chain connects TRBV28 to TRBJ1-3; D is possibly TRBD1 (6 bases). Between the trimmed V and J ends, which lost 6 bases and 0 bases, there was a span of 15 bases. This CDR3 is 16 amino acids long. The germline gives CDR1 MDHEN, CDR2 SYDVKM. This chain's CDR3 is CASRRRGGNSGNTIYF. The CDR3 DNA reads as TGTGCCAGCAGACGCAGGGGAGGCAACTCTGGAAACACCATATATTTT. The full variable domain, rest sourced from reference TRBV28 and TRBJ1-3, is DVKVTQSSRYLVKRTGEKVFLECVQDMDHENMFWYRQDPGLGLRLIYFSYDVKMKEKGDIPEGYSVSREKKERFSLILESASTNQTSMYLCASRRRGGNSGNTIYFGEGSWLTVV.

This clonotype showed up many times. V gene TRBV18 combines with J gene TRBJ2-5, with 7 bases that match TRBD2. V dropped 3 bases and J dropped 1; count of bases not matched to a gene: 8. The germline V gene encodes CDR1 KGHSH and CDR2 LQKENI. The CDR3 has 16 amino acids. The CDR3 loop is CASSPPRRTSQETQYF. CDR3 coding DNA: TGTGCCAGCTCACCCCCACGAAGGACTAGCCAAGAGACCCAGTACTTC.

This clonotype has just a few counts. The J gene is TRBJ1-1, the V gene TRBV5-5, with TRBD1 as a possible D gene (5 bases). The CDR3 has 13 amino acids. CDR1 is SGHKS, CDR2 YYEKEE, per germline (reference sequence). The germline V and J ends were trimmed by 2 bases and 4 bases, with 9 bases remaining between them. The CDR3: CASSFATATEAFF. As DNA, the CDR3 is TGTGCCAGCAGCTTCGCGACAGCCACTGAAGCTTTCTTT. The full variable domain, its missing parts supplied by reference TRBV5-5 and TRBJ1-1, is DAGVTQSPTHLIKTRGQQVTLRCSPISGHKSVSWYQQVLGQGPQFIFQYYEKEERGRGNFPDRFSARQFPNYSSELNVNALLLGDSALYLCASSFATATEAFFGQGTRLTVV.

This clonotype was seen ten or more times. The V and J genes are TRBV28 and TRBJ1-1; D gene ambiguous. V gave up 8 bases and J gave up 3 bases, with 16 bases separating them. Looked up from germline, CDR1 is MDHEN and CDR2 is SYDVKM. The CDR3 spans 14 residues. The CDR3 loop is CASPEHQTYTEAFF. The CDR3 DNA reads TGTGCCAGCCCGGAGCACCAAACTTACACTGAAGCTTTCTTT.

The chain combines TRBV5-5 with TRBJ2-1; unclear D gene. The germline gives CDR1 SGHKS, CDR2 YYEKEE (reference sequence). With 5 bases removed from V and 3 bases from J, the gap between germline ends came to 15 bases. CDR3 length: 15 residues. The CDR3 DNA reads as TGTGCCAGCAGTCTTAGCCTATCGGGCTACAATGAGCAGTTCTTC. Its translation is CASSLSLSGYNEQFF.

In its sample, this clonotype was seen a few times. The chain is built from TRBV5-1 and TRBJ2-7; 9 bases are a match to TRBD2. The CDR3 consists of 15 residues. Germline assignment: CDR1 SGHRS and CDR2 YFSETQ. J lost 7 bases, V lost 4 bases, and 12 bases had no gene match. The CDR3 DNA reads as TGCGCCAGCAGCACGACTAGCGGAGGGTCCAGGGAGCAGTACTTC. It encodes CASSTTSGGSREQYF.

V and J are TRBV18 and TRBJ1-1; no definite D call. With 3 bases removed from V and 3 bases from J, the gap between germline ends came to 14 bases. The CDR3 is 15 residues long. Looked up from germline, CDR1 is KGHSH and CDR2 is LQKENI. DNA of the CDR3: TGTGCCAGCTCACCTTTATCCAAGGTGGACACTGAAGCTTTCTTT. It translates to CASSPLSKVDTEAFF.

This clonotype has only a few counts. The chain links TRBV6-2 or TRBV6-3 to TRBJ2-7; D is possibly TRBD2 (5 bases). CDR1 and CDR2 (germline): MNHEY, SVGEGT. The CDR3 is made up of 13 amino acids. Trimming took 6 bases from V and 3 from J, leaving 12 bases between them. As DNA, the CDR3 is TGTGCCAGCAGCTTCGGGGAGCACTACGAGCAGTACGTC. Translating gives CASSFGEHYEQYV.

This clonotype was detected many times. V and J are TRBV7-8 and TRBJ2-7; D possibly corresponds to TRBD1 (6 bases). The V end was cut by 4 bases, the J end by 4 bases, with 20 bases between. CDR1 is SGHVS and CDR2 is FQNEAQ in the germline V gene. The CDR3 sequence is 16 residues long. CDR3: CASSSYPPGAKYEQYV. The CDR3 DNA follows: TGTGCCAGCAGCTCTTACCCTCCAGGGGCGAAGTACGAGCAGTACGTC.

This clonotype was recorded many times. The chain employs TRBV10-3 and TRBJ2-3; D is unclear. CDR1 and CDR2 (germline): ENHRY, SYGVKD. This CDR3 spans 13 amino acids. V was trimmed by 4 bases and J by 2 bases, leaving 7 bases between them. The CDR3 loop is CAISVALTDTQYF. The CDR3 DNA reads TGTGCCATCAGTGTGGCCCTCACAGATACGCAGTATTTT.

J is TRBJ2-7 and V is TRBV29-1, with 8 bases lining up with TRBD1. Germline CDR1 SQVTM, CDR2 ANQGSEA. Unmatched junction bases numbered 3, after V lost 6 bases and J lost 2 bases. The CDR3 loop spans 12 amino acids. The CDR3 loop reads CSVEGQAYEQYF. CDR3 nucleotides: TGCAGCGTAGAGGGACAGGCCTACGAGCAGTACTTC.

This clonotype occurred many times. This chain links TRBV7-2 with TRBJ1-1, with D possibly being TRBD1 (6 bases). The length of the CDR3 is 15 residues. Trimming cost V 1 base and J 1 base, with 10 bases left between them. Germline V CDR1 and CDR2: SGHTA, FQGNSA. As DNA, the CDR3 is TGTGCCAGCAGCTTAGGCGCGACAGGGAACACTGAAGCTTTCTTT. This codes for CASSLGATGNTEAFF.

This clonotype was detected a few times. The J gene is TRBJ1-5, the V gene TRBV12-3 or TRBV12-4; possibly TRBD1 for D (6 bases). With 3 bases removed from V and 0 bases from J, the gap between germline ends came to 9 bases. The CDR3 runs 15 residues. As DNA, the CDR3 is TGTGCCAGCAGTTTCAGGGGCCATAGCAATCAGCCCCAGCATTTT. It yields the protein CASSFRGHSNQPQHF.

This clonotype was recorded at least ten times. The chain employs TRBV4-3 and TRBJ2-5, with 8 bases aligning to TRBD1. Germline values: CDR1 LGHNA, CDR2 YSLEER. There are 17 residues in the CDR3. Trimming cost V 0 bases and J 5 bases; bases outside gene matches: 11. CDR3 protein: CASSQELAGGGWETQYF. In DNA form, the CDR3 reads TGCGCCAGCAGCCAAGAATTGGCAGGGGGCGGTTGGGAGACCCAGTACTTC.

This clonotype was seen more than once but under ten times. This chain joins TRBV7-9 and TRBJ2-2; 11 bases align to TRBD1. Germline CDR1 is SEHNR and CDR2 is FQNEAQ (reference sequence). The junction had 3 bases not matched to a gene; V was cut back by 3 bases and J by 6 bases. The CDR3 extends over 15 amino acids. CDR3 amino acids: CASSFRDRGAGELFF. The CDR3 nucleotides are TGTGCCAGCAGCTTCCGGGACAGGGGGGCCGGGGAGCTGTTTTTT.

At least ten counts were recorded for this clonotype. This chain joins TRBV7-9 and TRBJ2-7, with unresolved D. CDR1 is SEHNR and CDR2 is FQNEAQ in the germline V gene (reference sequence). The CDR3 runs to 13 residues. V lost 1 base to trimming and J lost 6 bases, with 10 bases between them. The CDR3 DNA reads TGTGCCAGCAGCTTAGTAGGGTCGGGCGAGCAGTACGTC. It encodes CASSLVGSGEQYV.

Written as DNA, the CDR3 is TGTGCCAGCAGCCAGTATGGGACAGGGGGCAAAAACATTCAGTACTTC. This translates into CASSQYGTGGKNIQYF. V gene TRBV4-2 combines with J gene TRBJ2-4; 11 bases line up with TRBD1. The CDR3 consists of 16 residues. V trimming: 3 bases; J trimming: 3 bases; junction bases outside the gene matches: 4. The germline CDR1 and CDR2 sequences are LGHNA and YNFKEQ.

This sequence joins TRBV12-3 or TRBV12-4 and TRBJ1-1; the match to TRBD1 covers 7 bases. CDR3 length: 14 amino acids. J gave up 4 bases and V 3 bases, and 5 bases lay outside the gene matches. This chain's CDR3 is CASSFGQGVTEAFF. The CDR3 DNA reads TGTGCCAGCAGTTTTGGGCAGGGGGTCACTGAAGCTTTCTTT.